This entry features one T cell receptor beta chain sequence. Its target is not known. The sequenced cases were selected for having the highest brain T cell transcript signatures. Patients received at least one anti-epileptic drug before surgery. These data belong to a study of brain T cells in children with intractable seizures. Data came from immunoSEQ multiplex PCR; TCRdb stores just in-frame clones and leaves some out. Of under 150,000 clones in the sample, 90% to 95% were seen once. Study findings and constraints: Pre- and post-surgery blood differed in depth, so pre-surgery absences may be undersampling. Patients' HCMV serostatus was unknown; virus specificity rests on CDR3 similarity alone.

Germline-derived CDR1 and CDR2 are LGHNA and YSLEER. V gave up 1 base and J gave up 4 bases, with 9 bases separating them. The CDR3 sequence is 14 residues long. Sequencing used peripheral blood, obtained at surgery. The TCR was taken from a boy under two years old with hemimegalencephaly and intractable seizures. The V gene is TRBV4-3, the J gene TRBJ2-3; D not resolved. The CDR3 reads CASSQGVGPDTQYF. The CDR3 coding sequence is TGCGCCAGCAGCCAAGGGGTGGGCCCAGATACGCAGTATTTT.